Listed here is a single T cell receptor (beta chain). What it binds is not known. The sample originates from a study of cytomegalovirus exposure and HLA in healthy donors. Whole-study context: Findings of an earlier analysis included under 140 million unique TCR beta sequences from 170 million or so T cells. Notes on the study in general: In a later analysis, a genetic analysis reported fewer productive-TCR N-insertions in an Asian-associated ancestry cluster than the cohort average.

With 60 Vbeta and 13 Jbeta primers, the PCR was carried out. Per the authors' pipeline: Counted up in a later analysis, unique TCR beta chains came to some 82 million, with around 9.9 million shared. Measured with immunoSEQ multiplex PCR; TCRdb has only the in-frame clones, and not every one. V, J and clone size reflect that table, while D and trimming were determined from the DNA. The sample yields some 120,000 clones, around three quarters seen once. The germline gives CDR1 DFQATT, CDR2 SNEGSKA (reference sequence). Trimming pared 6 bases from V and 10 bases from J, leaving 6 bases between. This CDR3 contains 8 residues.

The chain links TRBV20-1 to TRBJ1-1; TRBD1 might be the D (5 bases). The source of this sequence is a woman aged 25 to 39 in good health and CMV-seronegative. The specimen was PBMCs. CDR3 DNA: TGCAGTGCCGGGGGAGCTTTCTTT. Protein: CSAGGAFF.